The rows below give T cell receptor beta chains drawn from one sample of a study of tumor-infiltrating lymphocytes in primary liver carcinoma. TCRdb re-analysed the multiplex PCR reads in MiXCR, keeping a single row per CDR3 protein. The table records tens of thousands of distinct CDR3 sequences, over 65% of them present only once. Sequencing was carried out using liver tumor tissue from sampling region 3. The receptors come from a man aged 35 to 55 with primary liver carcinoma and hepatitis B virus infection. CDR3s include the opening cysteine and the closing phenylalanine or tryptophan. A D gene is named only where the DNA matches it firmly. For some rows the clone size is stated as once, few or many, or as a class when expanded; others skip it.

d_call | j_call | clone_size | v_call | cdr3_nt | cdr3_aa
TRBD2 | TRBJ2-1 | - | TRBV6-5 | TGTGCCAGCAGTGGGGGGGTCCTCTACAGTGAGCAGTTCTTC | CASSGGVLYSEQFF
- | TRBJ1-5 | - | TRBV30 | TGTGTATGGAGTGTGGGCGGCTGGAGTCAGCCCCAGCATTTT | CVWSVGGWSQPQHF
- | TRBJ2-3 | - | TRBV14 | TGTGCCAGCAGCTATAATCTCGGGACCACTAGCACAGATACGCAGTATTTT | CASSYNLGTTSTDTQYF
- | TRBJ1-1 | - | TRBV4-2 | TGTGTCAGCAGCACTCACCGGGATAGGGGAATTTTCGACACTGAAGCTTTCTTT | CVSSTHRDRGIFDTEAFF
- | TRBJ2-1 | many | TRBV2 | TGTGCCAGCAGTGAGAGACCATACCCTTACAATGAGCAGTTCTTC | CASSERPYPYNEQFF
- | TRBJ2-7 | medium-sized | TRBV11-2 | TGTGCCAGCAGCTTTGTAGGGTTGTACTACGAGCAGTACTTC | CASSFVGLYYEQYF
- | TRBJ1-1 | - | TRBV28 | TGTGCCTGCAGTTACCGTGGCAGTGGGGACACTGAAGCTTTCTTT | CACSYRGSGDTEAFF
- | TRBJ1-2 | once | TRBV11-2 | TGTGCCAGCGGCGTCCTGGGAGGGTTGCGCGGCTACACCTTC | CASGVLGGLRGYTF
- | TRBJ1-1 | - | TRBV6-6 | TGTGCAAGCGACTACCAGGGTCAGACAGATGAAGCTTTCTTT | CASDYQGQTDEAFF
- | TRBJ2-4 | - | TRBV11-1 | TGTGCCAGCAACCAGACTCTAGCCAAAAACATTCAGTACTTC | CASNQTLAKNIQYF
- | TRBJ2-5 | - | TRBV12-3/TRBV12-4 | TGTGCCAGAATGGGATCGGTAGCGGCACCCAAAGAGACCCAATACTTT | CARMGSVAAPKETQYF
- | TRBJ2-5 | - | TRBV11-2 | TGTGCCAGCAGATCCCGGGACTCGGCCCACGAGACCCAGTACTTC | CASRSRDSAHETQYF
- | TRBJ1-2 | many | TRBV12-3/TRBV12-4 | TGTGCCAGCAGTTTAGACAGATCTAACTATGGCTACACCTTC | CASSLDRSNYGYTF
TRBD1 | TRBJ1-2 | - | TRBV12-3/TRBV12-4 | TGTGGCAGCTGTTCGCGACAGGGAATAGATGGCTACACCTTC | CGSCSRQGIDGYTF
- | TRBJ1-6 | - | TRBV6-6 | TGTACCGGTCGGAGCCCCTATAATTCACTCCTCCACTTT | CTGRSPYNSLLHF
TRBD2 | TRBJ2-1 | - | TRBV6-5 | TGTGTCAGCAGTTACTCTTCCGGGACTAGCGGCTACAATGAGCAGTTCTTC | CVSSYSSGTSGYNEQFF
- | TRBJ1-3 | once | TRBV4-2 | TGTGCCAGCAGTCAAGAACTGCCATACTCTGGAAACACCATATATTTT | CASSQELPYSGNTIYF
- | TRBJ2-1 | - | TRBV11-1 | TGTCCCAGCAGCCATCTAGGCTACAACGAGCAGTTCTTC | CPSSHLGYNEQFF
- | TRBJ2-1 | - | TRBV29-1 | TGCAGCGTGGGGATACTTAGCGGTACATACAATGAGCAGTTCTTC | CSVGILSGTYNEQFF
TRBD1 | TRBJ1-1 | - | TRBV5-1 | TGCGCCAGAAGCCAGAAGACAGGGGGCGGAGATATCACTGAAGCTTTCTTT | CARSQKTGGGDITEAFF